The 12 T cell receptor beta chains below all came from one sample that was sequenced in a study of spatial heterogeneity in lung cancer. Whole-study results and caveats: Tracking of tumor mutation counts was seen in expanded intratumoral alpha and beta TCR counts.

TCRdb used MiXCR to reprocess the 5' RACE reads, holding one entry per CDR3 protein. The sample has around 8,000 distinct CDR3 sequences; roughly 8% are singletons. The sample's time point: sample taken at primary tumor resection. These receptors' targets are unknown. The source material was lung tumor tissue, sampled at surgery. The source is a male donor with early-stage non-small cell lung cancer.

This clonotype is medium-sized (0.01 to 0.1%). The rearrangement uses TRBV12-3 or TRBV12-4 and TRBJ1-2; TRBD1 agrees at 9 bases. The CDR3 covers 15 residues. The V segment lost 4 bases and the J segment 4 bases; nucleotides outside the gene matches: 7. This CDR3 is CASSSPGQGGYGYTF. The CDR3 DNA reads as TGTGCCAGCAGTTCTCCGGGACAGGGCGGCTATGGCTACACCTTC.

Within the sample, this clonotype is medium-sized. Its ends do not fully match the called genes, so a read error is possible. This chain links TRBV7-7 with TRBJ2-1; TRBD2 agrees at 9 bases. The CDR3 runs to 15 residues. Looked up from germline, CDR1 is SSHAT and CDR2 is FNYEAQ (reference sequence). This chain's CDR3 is CASSLELAGYNEQFF. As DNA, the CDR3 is TGTGCTAGCAGCTTAGAACTAGCGGGTTACAATGAGCAGTTCTTC.

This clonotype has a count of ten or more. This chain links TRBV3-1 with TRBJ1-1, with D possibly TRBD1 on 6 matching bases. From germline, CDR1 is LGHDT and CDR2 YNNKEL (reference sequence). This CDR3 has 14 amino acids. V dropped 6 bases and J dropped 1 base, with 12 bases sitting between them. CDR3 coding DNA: TGTGCCAGCAGGCTCGACAGGTGGAACACTGAAGCTTTCTTT. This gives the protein CASRLDRWNTEAFF.

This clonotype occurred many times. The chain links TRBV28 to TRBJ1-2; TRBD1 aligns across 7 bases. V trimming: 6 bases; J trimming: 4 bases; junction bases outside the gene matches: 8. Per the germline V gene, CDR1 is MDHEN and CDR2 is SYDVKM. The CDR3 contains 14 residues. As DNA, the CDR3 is TGTGCCAGCAGACTAATCGGGACAGCCTATGGCTACACCTTC. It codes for CASRLIGTAYGYTF.

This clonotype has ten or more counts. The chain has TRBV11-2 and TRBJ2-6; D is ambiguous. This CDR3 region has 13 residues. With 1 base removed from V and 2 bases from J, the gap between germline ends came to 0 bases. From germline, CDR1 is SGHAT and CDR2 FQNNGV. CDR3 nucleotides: TGTGCCAGCAGCTTAGCTGGGGCCAACGTCCTGACTTTC. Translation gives CASSLAGANVLTF.

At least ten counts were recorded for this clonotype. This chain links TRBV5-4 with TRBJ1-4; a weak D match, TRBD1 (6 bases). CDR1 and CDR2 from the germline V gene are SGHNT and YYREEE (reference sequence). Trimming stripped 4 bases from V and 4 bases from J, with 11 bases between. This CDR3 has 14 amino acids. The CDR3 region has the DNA TGTGCCAGCAGCGCGGACAGATATAATGAAAAACTGTTTTTT. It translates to CASSADRYNEKLFF.

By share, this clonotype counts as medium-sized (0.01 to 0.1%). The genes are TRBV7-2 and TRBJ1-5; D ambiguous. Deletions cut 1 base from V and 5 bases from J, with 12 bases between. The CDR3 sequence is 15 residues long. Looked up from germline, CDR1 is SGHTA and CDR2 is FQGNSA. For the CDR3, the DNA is TGTGCCAGCAGCTTAGACTTTGATCGCCATCAGCCCCAGCATTTT. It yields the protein CASSLDFDRHQPQHF.

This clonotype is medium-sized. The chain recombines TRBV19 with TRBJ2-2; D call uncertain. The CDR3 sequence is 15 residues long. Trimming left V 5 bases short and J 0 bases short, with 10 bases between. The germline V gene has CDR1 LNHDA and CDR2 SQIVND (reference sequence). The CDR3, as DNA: TGTGCCAGTAGTTTTTACGGAACGAACACCGGGGAGCTGTTTTTT. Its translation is CASSFYGTNTGELFF.

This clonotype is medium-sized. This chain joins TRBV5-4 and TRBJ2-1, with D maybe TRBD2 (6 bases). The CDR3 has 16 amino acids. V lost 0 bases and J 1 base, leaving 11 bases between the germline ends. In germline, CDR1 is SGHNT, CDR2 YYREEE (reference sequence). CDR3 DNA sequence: TGTGCCAGCAGCTTGGGTGCGGGATGGTCCTACAATGAGCAGTTCTTC. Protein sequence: CASSLGAGWSYNEQFF.

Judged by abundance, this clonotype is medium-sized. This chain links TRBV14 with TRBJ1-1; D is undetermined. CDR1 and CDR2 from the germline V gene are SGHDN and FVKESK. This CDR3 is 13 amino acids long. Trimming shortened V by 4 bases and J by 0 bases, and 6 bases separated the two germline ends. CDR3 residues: CASSPRLNTEAFF. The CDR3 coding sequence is TGTGCCAGCAGCCCCCGGTTGAACACTGAAGCTTTCTTT.

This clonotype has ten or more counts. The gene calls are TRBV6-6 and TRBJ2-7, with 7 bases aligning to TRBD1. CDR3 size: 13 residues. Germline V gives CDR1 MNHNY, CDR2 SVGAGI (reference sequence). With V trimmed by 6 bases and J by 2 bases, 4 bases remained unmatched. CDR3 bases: TGTGCCAGCAGAGCAGGGGGACCCTACGAGCAGTACTTC. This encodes CASRAGGPYEQYF.

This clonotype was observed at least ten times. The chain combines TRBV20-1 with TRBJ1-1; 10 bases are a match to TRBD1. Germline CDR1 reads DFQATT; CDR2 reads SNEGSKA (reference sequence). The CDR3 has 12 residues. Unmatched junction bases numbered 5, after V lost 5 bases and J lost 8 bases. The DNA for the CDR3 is TGCAGTGCTCCCCGACAGGGGGCCGAAGCTTTCTTT. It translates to CSAPRQGAEAFF.